The source of this TCR beta chain is a study of blood T cell repertoires in COVID-19 (dated by TCRdb to 2020 to 2022). A note on the overall study: Samples from collaborators originated in the United States, Italy and Spain and spanned both the acute and convalescent phases of COVID-19. The repertoires were released in a freely available public database intended as a resource for research on the immune response to SARS-CoV-2. Sample metadata almost always included a de-identified subject ID, COVID-19 status, age in years and sex. The prospective study material was composed of cDNA or gDNA derived from T cells, B-cell-depleted T cells, or PBMCs. The samples were drawn from the first 160 participants of the ongoing ImmuneRACE study and from some 1,300 subjects provided by 6 global collaborators. Subjects who had been exposed to COVID-19, were actively infected with it, or had recovered from it provided the deeply sampled blood TCRbeta repertoires that made up the dataset. Where HLA class I and class II types were available, the types were taken from metadata supplied by the sample provider, not from assay-based typing. The paper's findings and limits, for the study overall: The quantity of clinical and demographic metadata differed by source and by participant and was supplied without curation.

Collaborating institutions collected whole blood in K2EDTA tubes following their own protocols. For TCRbeta analysis, collaborators shipped samples as frozen whole blood, isolated PBMCs, or DNA extracted from either of those sample types. The immunoSEQ Assay, a bias-controlled multiplex PCR, was used to amplify TCRbeta CDR3 regions from genomic DNA. Per the authors' processing: The number of nucleated cells in each sample was estimated by amplification of reference gene primers within the assay. To quantify the absolute abundance of each unique TCRbeta CDR3 rearrangement, sequence reads were collapsed and filtered. For each sample, productive Simpson clonality was calculated as the square root of Simpson's diversity index across productive rearrangements. This immuneACCESS table, as held by TCRdb, lists in-frame sequences with V and J called but not all clones. Of the missing ones, under half trace to an unresolved V gene in checked studies; the others have no known cause. V, J and clone size are those of that table, while D and trimming were read from the DNA. The sample table lists 110,000 to 150,000 clones, 84% of them with a count of one. Together, the top ten hold roughly a tenth of the sample.

Remarks on this clone: Its antigen target is currently unknown. No qualities accompany the bases; no much larger clone lies one base away.

The CDR3, from cysteine to phenylalanine, totals 16 residues. The entry retains the CDR3 DNA only, 48 bases that are in frame from base 1. CDR1 and CDR2 are read off the germline V gene (reference sequence) as SGHKS and YYEKEE. Trimming at the junction amounts to 0 bases on V and 3 bases on J, and the germline ends lie 10 bases apart. This receptor was identified in a man aged 55 to 70 with active or convalescent COVID-19. Sequencing was done on a sample of peripheral blood. Recombination linked TRBV5-5 to TRBJ1-6; TRBD1 might be the D gene, on 5 matching bases. CDR3 loop: CASSLEGKSYNSPLHF. The base sequence is TGTGCCAGCAGCTTGGAGGGGAAGAGCTATAATTCACCCCTCCACTTT.